This record covers a single T cell receptor (beta chain). These data originate in a study of T cell changes during pregnancy in multiple sclerosis. The protocol was immunoSEQ multiplex PCR, while the TCRdb copy is restricted to in-frame clones and leaves out a portion. There are roughly 100,000 clones in the sample; 75% to 95% occur only once, and about 2.9% lies in the top ten. The TCR sequence derives from a female donor with multiple sclerosis, enrolled in a pregnancy study. The starting material was peripheral blood, obtained in the second trimester of pregnancy.

In nucleotides, the CDR3 is TGTGCCAGCAGTGCGACGGGAATTCTAATGAGGACCCGCGGTTCTGAAGCTTTCTTT. Its translation: CASSATGILMRTRGSEAFF. This chain connects TRBV6-1 to TRBJ1-1; D remains ambiguous. This CDR3 has 19 residues. Germline V gene sequence: CDR1 MNHNS, CDR2 SASEGT. Trimming stripped 4 bases from V and 6 bases from J, with 30 bases between.